This is a list of T cell receptor beta chains from one sample in a study of T-cell reconstitution after alpha-beta-depleted transplantation in children. TCRdb redid the calling of the PCR reads with MiXCR, one entry per CDR3 protein. The table has 280,000 or so distinct CDR3 sequences, more than 9% seen once. Material: peripheral blood, obtained 180 days after TCRalphabeta/CD19-depleted stem cell transplant. Source of these receptors: a male patient aged 2 to 10 who had a stem cell transplant for chronic granulomatous disease, so the T cells may come from the graft donor. CDR3s include the opening cysteine and the closing phenylalanine or tryptophan. Fields, in order: V gene, D gene, clone size, J gene, CDR3 protein, CDR3 DNA. The D gene is left open where the match is weak. For some rows the clone size is stated as once, few or many, or as a class when expanded; others skip it.

V: TRBV2; D: -; size: many; J: TRBJ1-1; CDR3: CASSEGGLMNTEAFF; DNA: TGTGCCAGCAGTGAAGGGGGACTTATGAACACTGAAGCTTTCTTT
V: TRBV30; D: TRBD2; size: few; J: TRBJ2-3; CDR3: CAWSPTRTSGRADTQYF; DNA: TGTGCCTGGAGCCCAACCCGGACTAGCGGGAGGGCAGATACGCAGTATTTT
V: TRBV7-7; D: -; size: -; J: TRBJ2-7; CDR3: CASSLPAREGYEQYF; DNA: TGTGCCAGCAGCTTACCCGCCAGGGAAGGGTACGAGCAGTACTTC
V: TRBV7-9; D: TRBD1; size: many; J: TRBJ1-3; CDR3: CASSLWDRGLSGNTIYF; DNA: TGTGCCAGCAGCTTATGGGACAGGGGCCTCTCTGGAAACACCATATATTTT
V: TRBV4-3; D: -; size: many; J: TRBJ2-5; CDR3: CASSQDLVDGQETQYF; DNA: TGCGCCAGCAGCCAAGACTTAGTTGACGGTCAAGAGACCCAGTACTTC
V: TRBV29-1; D: -; size: many; J: TRBJ2-3; CDR3: CSVLGASTDTQYF; DNA: TGCAGCGTTCTGGGGGCGAGCACAGATACGCAGTATTTT
V: TRBV12-3/TRBV12-4; D: TRBD1; size: many; J: TRBJ2-7; CDR3: CASSYNRGAAYEQYF; DNA: TGTGCCAGCAGTTATAACAGGGGGGCGGCCTACGAGCAGTACTTC
V: TRBV18; D: TRBD2; size: many; J: TRBJ2-1; CDR3: CASSPYAGTSGRLNEQFF; DNA: TGTGCCAGCTCACCATATGCCGGGACTAGCGGGAGGCTCAATGAGCAGTTCTTC
V: TRBV27; D: -; size: many; J: TRBJ2-3; CDR3: CASSLGASSSTDTQYF; DNA: TGTGCCAGCAGTTTGGGAGCTAGCTCGAGCACAGATACGCAGTATTTT
V: TRBV6-1; D: -; size: many; J: TRBJ2-6; CDR3: CASSRQTGANVLTF; DNA: TGTGCCAGCAGTCGACAAACTGGGGCCAACGTCCTGACTTTC
V: TRBV29-1; D: -; size: many; J: TRBJ2-5; CDR3: CSADIQETQYF; DNA: TGCAGCGCAGACATACAAGAGACCCAGTACTTC
V: TRBV12-3/TRBV12-4; D: TRBD1; size: many; J: TRBJ1-5; CDR3: CASSHPGQGTLGQPQHF; DNA: TGTGCCAGCAGCCACCCGGGACAGGGGACATTGGGTCAGCCCCAGCATTTT
V: TRBV5-1; D: -; size: -; J: TRBJ2-1; CDR3: CASSLAKRSSYNEQFF; DNA: TGCGCCAGCAGCTTGGCCAAGCGGAGCTCCTACAATGAGCAGTTCTTC
V: TRBV27; D: TRBD2; size: many; J: TRBJ2-7; CDR3: CASNSRSGGTYEQYF; DNA: TGTGCCAGCAACTCCCGTAGCGGGGGGACCTACGAGCAGTACTTC